The entry below gives a single TCR beta chain sequence along with its context. What it binds is unknown. The authors amplified TCR beta CDR3 regions, and they did so from RNA transcripts for repertoire sequencing. HTBI primers were used in a first-round RT-PCR, which preceded a second-round multiplex PCR. A single record per CDR3 protein comes from TCRdb applying MiXCR to the multiplex PCR reads. The table lists 200,000 to 300,000 distinct CDR3 sequences, 45% of them singletons. This entry is derived from a study of Graves' ophthalmopathy and Graves' hyperthyroidism. General observations from the study: The model flagged ophthalmopathy progression at over 60% sensitivity and less than 75% specificity.

Those donors who had ophthalmopathy presented with moderate-to-severe activity, a CAS of ≥3, a NOSPECS of ≥4 and a duration under 3 months. Trimming removed 5 bases at V and 11 bases at J, with 16 bases between. Germline CDR1 SGHTA, CDR2 FQGTGA. The CDR3 runs to 13 residues. The rearrangement links TRBV7-3 to TRBJ1-5; TRBD1 is a possible D gene (5 bases). Material: peripheral blood. The sequence came from an adult man with Graves' ophthalmopathy. The CDR3 reads CASSPGTRETQHF. In nucleotides, the CDR3 is TGTGCCAGCAGCCCAGGGACCCGGGAGACCCAGCATTTT.